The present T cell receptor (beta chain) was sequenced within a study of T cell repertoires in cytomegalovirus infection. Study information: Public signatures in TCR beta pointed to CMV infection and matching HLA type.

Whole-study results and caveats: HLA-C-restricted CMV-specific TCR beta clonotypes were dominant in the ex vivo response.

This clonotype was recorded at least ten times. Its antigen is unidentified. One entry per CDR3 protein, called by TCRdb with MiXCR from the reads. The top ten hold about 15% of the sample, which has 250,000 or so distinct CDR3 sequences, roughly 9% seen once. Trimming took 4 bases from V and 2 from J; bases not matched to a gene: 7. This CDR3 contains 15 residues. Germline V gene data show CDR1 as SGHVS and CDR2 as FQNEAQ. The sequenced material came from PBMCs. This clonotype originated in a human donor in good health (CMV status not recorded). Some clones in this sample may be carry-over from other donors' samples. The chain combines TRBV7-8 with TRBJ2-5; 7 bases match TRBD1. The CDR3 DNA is TGTGCCAGCAGCTCCGGGACAGACTTTCAAGAGACCCAGTACTTC. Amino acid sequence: CASSSGTDFQETQYF.